This is a list of T cell receptor beta chains from one sample in a study of T cell responses to AZD1222 COVID-19 vaccine. The table came from immunoSEQ multiplex PCR; TCRdb's copy has only in-frame clones and leaves some out. The sample shows some 90,000 clones, roughly 88% of them seen only once. The input for sequencing was peripheral blood, taken on day 0 of AZD1222 vaccination. These receptors came from an adult in good health. Both conserved end residues are part of each CDR3. D genes are given only for firm matches. Clone size is given for some rows only: seen once, a few or many times, or a class if the clone is expanded.

abundance,j_gene,d_gene,v_gene,CDR3nt,CDR3aa
-,TRBJ1-6,-,TRBV3-1/TRBV3-2,TGTGCCAGCAGCCCCAGTAAAGGTCTAGGTAATTCACCCCTCCACTTT,CASSPSKGLGNSPLHF
-,TRBJ1-2,-,TRBV12-3/TRBV12-4,TGTGCCAGCAGTTATAGGGCTAACTATGGCTACACCTTC,CASSYRANYGYTF
-,TRBJ1-4,TRBD1,TRBV4-3,TGCGCCAGCAGCCAAGAGGCAGGGGGCGAAAAACTGTTTTTT,CASSQEAGGEKLFF
once,TRBJ2-7,-,TRBV7-9,TGTGCCAGCAGCCTTGGTTGGGGGCAGTACTTC,CASSLGWGQYF
-,TRBJ2-7,-,TRBV6-2/TRBV6-3,TGTGCCAGCAGTTACCAGGCTCCTTCAGACGAGCAGTACTTC,CASSYQAPSDEQYF
-,TRBJ1-2,-,TRBV2,TGTGCCAGCAGTTGGGGCAGCTATGGCTACACCTTC,CASSWGSYGYTF
once,TRBJ1-5,-,TRBV28,TGTGCCAGCAGTTTATGGGGTCAGCCCCAGCATTTT,CASSLWGQPQHF
once,TRBJ2-7,TRBD1,TRBV5-1,TGCGCCAGCAGCGCCGGTGGGACAGGGTCCTACGAGCAGTACTTC,CASSAGGTGSYEQYF
-,TRBJ2-7,TRBD2,TRBV27,TGTGCCAGCAGTTCAGGACTAGCGGCTTACGAGCAGTACTTC,CASSSGLAAYEQYF
-,TRBJ1-4,-,TRBV7-2,TGTGCCAGCAGCTTACGAGCGACGGGTAATGAAAAACTGTTTTTT,CASSLRATGNEKLFF
-,TRBJ1-2,-,TRBV6-1,TGTGCCAGCAGTGAAGACCGGGGGGAATATGGCTACACCTTC,CASSEDRGEYGYTF
few,TRBJ2-7,TRBD2,TRBV3-1/TRBV3-2,TGTGCCAGCAGCTCCGGAGCGGGGGGCGGCTACGGCGAGCAGTACTTC,CASSSGAGGGYGEQYF
-,TRBJ1-2,-,TRBV25-1,TGTGCCAGCATGAGCCAGGGCTTCTATGGCTACACCTTC,CASMSQGFYGYTF
-,TRBJ1-6,TRBD1,TRBV19,TGTGCCAGTTCGTCCCTAGGGACAGGGACCCGCTCCTATAATTCACCCCTCCACTTT,CASSSLGTGTRSYNSPLHF
-,TRBJ2-5,-,TRBV2,TGTGCCAGCAAGGCCGGACAGACGATAGAGACCCAGTACTTC,CASKAGQTIETQYF
-,TRBJ1-5,-,TRBV2,TGTGCCAGCAGTGACAGGAGCAGCAATCAGCCCCAGCATTTT,CASSDRSSNQPQHF
-,TRBJ1-4,-,TRBV4-2,TGTGCCAGCAGCCCAAGTCCGACGGAGGAGGGTGAAAAACTGTTTTTT,CASSPSPTEEGEKLFF
once,TRBJ2-3,-,TRBV27,TGTGCCAGCAGTTCAGGTGGGAGAAAGGATACGCAGTATTTT,CASSSGGRKDTQYF
-,TRBJ1-2,-,TRBV9,TGTGCCAGCAGCCCCTTCGACGGCTCCTATGGCTACACCTTC,CASSPFDGSYGYTF
-,TRBJ2-7,-,TRBV7-6,TGTGCCAGCAGCCCGGAGGGCGGGAACTCCTACGAGCAGTACTTC,CASSPEGGNSYEQYF
-,TRBJ2-1,TRBD2,TRBV19,TGTGCCAGTAGTGTGGTCGGGCTAGCGGGAAGTTTAGAGCAGTTCTTC,CASSVVGLAGSLEQFF
-,TRBJ2-3,-,TRBV6-2/TRBV6-3,TGTGCCAGCAGTTACTCGAGGGAAGATAGCACAGATACGCAGTATTTT,CASSYSREDSTDTQYF
-,TRBJ2-2,-,TRBV7-2,TGTGCCAGCAGCCCCGGGGGTCACGCGAACACCGGGGAGCTGTTTTTT,CASSPGGHANTGELFF
-,TRBJ2-1,-,TRBV5-4,TGTGCCAGCAGCCGCGCGGACAATGAGCAGTTCTTC,CASSRADNEQFF
-,TRBJ1-5,-,TRBV7-8,TGTGCCAGCAGCTTAGAGGGCAGGATGAGCAATCAGCCCCAGCATTTT,CASSLEGRMSNQPQHF
-,TRBJ2-1,TRBD2,TRBV20-1,TGCAGTGCTAGTAGCGGGAGTCCCTACAATGAGCAGTTCTTC,CSASSGSPYNEQFF
-,TRBJ1-1,-,TRBV7-2,TGTGCCAGCAGCCGGGGGGCGGTAATGGCTGAAGCTTTCTTT,CASSRGAVMAEAFF
-,TRBJ1-4,TRBD1,TRBV5-1,TGCGCCAGCAGCCCGGACAGGGACGATGAAAAACTGTTTTTT,CASSPDRDDEKLFF
-,TRBJ1-2,-,TRBV5-6,TGTGCCAGCAGCGCGAGGGGCTATGGCTACACCTTC,CASSARGYGYTF
-,TRBJ1-1,-,TRBV28,TGTGCCAGCAAGGGGGGGAACACTGAAGCTTTCTTT,CASKGGNTEAFF
-,TRBJ1-5,-,TRBV18,TGTGCCAGCTCATTGGTTCAGGCGGGGAGCAATCAGCCCCAGCATTTT,CASSLVQAGSNQPQHF
-,TRBJ1-1,-,TRBV5-1,TGCGCCAGCAGCTTGGTGGCAGGGGATAGCGCTGAAGCTTTCTTT,CASSLVAGDSAEAFF
few,TRBJ2-1,TRBD2,TRBV5-1,TGCGCCAGCAGCGGGGGGACTAGCGGAAATGAGCAGTTCTTC,CASSGGTSGNEQFF
-,TRBJ2-1,-,TRBV21-1,TGTGCCAGCAGCAAAGGACGGAGGACTAGCGGGAGTAATGAGCAGTTCTTC,CASSKGRRTSGSNEQFF
-,TRBJ1-1,TRBD1,TRBV9,TGTGCCAGCAGCGCGACAGGGATGAACACTGAAGCTTTCTTT,CASSATGMNTEAFF
-,TRBJ1-4,-,TRBV2,TGTGCCAGCAGTGAAGAGGAGGCAACTAATGAAAAACTGTTTTTT,CASSEEEATNEKLFF
-,TRBJ1-1,TRBD1,TRBV6-5,TGTGCCAGCAGTTTACAGGGGGCGAGGGACACTGAAGCTTTCTTT,CASSLQGARDTEAFF
-,TRBJ1-2,TRBD1,TRBV15,TGTGCCACCAGCATCGACAGGGGGCCAAGGGGCTATGGCTACACCTTC,CATSIDRGPRGYGYTF
-,TRBJ2-3,TRBD2,TRBV4-2,TGTGCCAGCAGCCAAGGGGCGGGACTAGTTCAGTATTTT,CASSQGAGLVQYF
-,TRBJ1-1,-,TRBV27,TGTGCCAACGCCCATCCCCTCGACACTGAAGCTTTCTTT,CANAHPLDTEAFF
-,TRBJ1-1,-,TRBV6-1,TGTGCCAGCAGTGAAATAGGGAACACTGAAGCTTTCTTT,CASSEIGNTEAFF
-,TRBJ2-3,TRBD1,TRBV5-1,TGCGCCAGCAGCGGGACAGGGGGCACGGGCACAGATACGCAGTATTTT,CASSGTGGTGTDTQYF